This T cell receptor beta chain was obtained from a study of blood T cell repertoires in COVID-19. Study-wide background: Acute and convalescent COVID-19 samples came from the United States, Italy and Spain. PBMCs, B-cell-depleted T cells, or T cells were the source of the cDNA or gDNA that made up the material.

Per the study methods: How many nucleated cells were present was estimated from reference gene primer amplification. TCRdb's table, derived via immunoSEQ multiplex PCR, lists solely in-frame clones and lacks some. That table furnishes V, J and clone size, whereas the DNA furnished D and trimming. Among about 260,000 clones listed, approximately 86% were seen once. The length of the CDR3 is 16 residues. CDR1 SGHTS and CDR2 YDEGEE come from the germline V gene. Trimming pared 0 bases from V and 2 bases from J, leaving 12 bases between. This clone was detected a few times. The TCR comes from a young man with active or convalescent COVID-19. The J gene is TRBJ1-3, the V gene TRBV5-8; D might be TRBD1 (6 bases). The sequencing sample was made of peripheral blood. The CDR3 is CASSLGQAWAGNTIYF. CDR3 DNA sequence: TGTGCCAGCAGCTTGGGACAGGCCTGGGCTGGAAACACCATATATTTT. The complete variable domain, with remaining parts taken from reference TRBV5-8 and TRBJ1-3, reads EAGVTQSPTHLIKTRGQQATLRCSPISGHTSVYWYQQALGLGLQFLLWYDEGEERNRGNFPPRFSGRQFPNYSSELNVNALELEDSALYLCASSLGQAWAGNTIYFGEGSWLTVV.